Following are 18 T cell receptor beta chains from one sample sequenced in a study of CD8+ T cells in alopecia areata. Reverse transcription of extracted RNA yielded cDNA, which provided the sequencing template. Assay used: immunoSEQ multiplex PCR; TCRdb lists only in-frame clones, some missing. Seen here are 100,000 to 150,000 clones, around 50% observed once, and the top ten hold roughly 10%. The sequenced sample was NKG2D-low CD8+ T cells sorted from blood. The receptors were gathered from a human donor with alopecia areata.

This clone was found a few times. The chain couples TRBV29-1 to TRBJ2-2; 10 bases are shared with TRBD1. The CDR3 is 14 residues long. V was pared by 5 bases and J by 5 bases, with 5 bases of the junction left unmatched. Germline-derived CDR1 and CDR2 are SQVTM and ANQGSEA. The CDR3 region has the DNA TGCAGCGTTACCGGGACAGGGGTAACCGGGGAGCTGTTTTTT. Protein product: CSVTGTGVTGELFF.

This sequence joins TRBV29-1 and TRBJ1-2; D is ambiguous. V lost 7 bases and J 8 bases, leaving 14 bases between the germline ends. The CDR3 length is 11 residues. Germline-derived CDR1 and CDR2 are SQVTM and ANQGSEA. CDR3 residues: CSATVSGGYTF. CDR3 DNA: TGCAGCGCCACCGTCAGTGGAGGCTACACCTTC.

The gene calls are TRBV29-1 and TRBJ2-5; D is ambiguous. CDR3 length: 14 amino acids. CDR1 and CDR2 (germline): SQVTM, ANQGSEA. V lost 3 bases and J lost 1, with 12 bases in between. The CDR3 here is CSVDGLESQETQYF. For the CDR3, the DNA is TGCAGCGTTGACGGGCTGGAGTCCCAAGAGACCCAGTACTTC.

This chain connects TRBV2 to TRBJ1-1; D call uncertain. The ends were cut back, 8 bases at V and 0 bases at J, with 10 bases in the middle. Germline lookup yields CDR1 SNHLY and CDR2 FYNNEI. This CDR3 is built from 13 residues. The CDR3 nucleotides read TGTGCCAGCGTAGACGGCATGAACACTGAAGCTTTCTTT. Its protein product is CASVDGMNTEAFF.

The chain couples TRBV13 to TRBJ2-1; D gene unclear. This CDR3 is 13 amino acids long. CDR1 is PRHDT and CDR2 is FYEKMQ in the germline V gene (reference sequence). Trimming took 5 bases from V and 8 from J, leaving 13 bases between them. CDR3 nucleotide sequence: TGTGCCAGCAGCCCCGAGGTTCAGGATGAGCAGTTCTTC. This codes for CASSPEVQDEQFF.

This clone was counted a few times. The chain joins TRBV29-1 to TRBJ2-4, with D perhaps matching TRBD2 (5 bases). The V gene lost 3 bases and the J gene lost 6 bases, with 6 bases spanning the gap. CDR3 length: 11 amino acids. CDR1 and CDR2 from the germline V gene are SQVTM and ANQGSEA. CDR3 residues: CSVDGGNIQYF. The DNA for the CDR3 is TGCAGCGTTGACGGAGGAAACATTCAGTACTTC.

Only a few counts were recorded for this clone. The V and J genes are TRBV18 and TRBJ2-7, with D perhaps being TRBD1 or TRBD2 (5 bases each). The ends were cut back, 4 bases at V and 4 bases at J, with 11 bases in the middle. The CDR3 covers 13 residues. Germline CDR1 KGHSH, CDR2 LQKENI. CDR3 bases: TGTGCCAGCTCACTTGGGGACGGATACGAGCAGTACTTC. It codes for CASSLGDGYEQYF.

The chain links TRBV9 to TRBJ2-5, with D perhaps assigned TRBD1 or TRBD2 (5 bases each). The CDR3 is 15 residues long. CDR1 is SGDLS, CDR2 YYNGEE, per germline. Between the trimmed V and J ends, which lost 4 bases and 5 bases, there was a span of 18 bases. The CDR3 DNA reads TGTGCCAGCAGCCCCACAGGCCGGACTGGCGAGACCCAGTACTTC. Its translation is CASSPTGRTGETQYF.

The count of this clone is one. V and J are TRBV27 and TRBJ2-6, with D unclear. The CDR3 spans 12 residues. The germline V and J ends were trimmed by 10 bases and 1 base, with 5 bases remaining between them. Germline CDR1 and CDR2: MNHEY and SMNVEV (reference sequence). This CDR3 reads CAIVSGANVLTF. The CDR3 DNA follows: TGTGCCATCGTTTCTGGGGCCAACGTCCTGACTTTC.

CDR3 DNA: TGTGCCAGCAGCTTAGTGGAGGGGAACTATGGCTACACCTTC. Translation gives CASSLVEGNYGYTF. The chain couples TRBV7-9 to TRBJ1-2, with D tentatively TRBD1 (5 bases). Germline CDR1 is SEHNR and CDR2 is FQNEAQ (reference sequence). CDR3 size: 14 residues. V was clipped by 1 base and J by 2 bases, with 8 bases between them.

There are a few counts of this clone. This chain uses TRBV27 with TRBJ2-7; 9 bases are shared with TRBD2. Germline V gene data show CDR1 as MNHEY and CDR2 as SMNVEV (reference sequence). CDR3 length: 14 residues. The V gene end was trimmed by 6 bases and the J gene end by 1 base; junction bases not matched to a gene: 4. As DNA, the CDR3 is TGTGCCAGCAGGGCGCGGGGGGGTTCCTACGAGCAGTACTTC. It encodes CASRARGGSYEQYF.

The genes are TRBV29-1 and TRBJ2-2; a possible D gene is TRBD2 (7 bases). The CDR3 is 15 amino acids. Germline V CDR1 and CDR2: SQVTM, ANQGSEA. The V end was cut by 7 bases, the J end by 1 base, with 16 bases between. This chain's CDR3 is CSAVGGGLNTGELFF. The CDR3 DNA reads TGCAGCGCTGTAGGGGGAGGGTTGAACACCGGGGAGCTGTTTTTT.

This rearrangement joins TRBV7-9 to TRBJ1-5, with a possible D match to TRBD1 (5 bases). The V gene's germline CDR1 is SEHNR and CDR2 FQNEAQ (reference sequence). Trimming left V 5 bases short and J 7 bases short, with 15 bases between. This CDR3 comprises 14 residues. The chain's CDR3 is CASSPWGEGQPQHF. In DNA, the CDR3 is TGTGCCAGCAGCCCGTGGGGGGAGGGGCAGCCCCAGCATTTT.

This chain uses TRBV29-1 with TRBJ2-7; D is tentatively TRBD1 or TRBD2 (5 bases each). Germline V lookup: CDR1 SQVTM, CDR2 ANQGSEA. V dropped 5 bases and J dropped 2 bases, with 10 bases sitting between them. The CDR3 runs to 12 residues. The CDR3 spells CSVFGATYEQYF. The CDR3 nucleotides are TGCAGCGTTTTCGGGGCTACCTACGAGCAGTACTTC.

Only a few counts were recorded for this clone. This rearrangement joins TRBV29-1 to TRBJ1-2; D may be TRBD1 (6 bases). There are 16 residues in the CDR3. V gave up 5 bases and J gave up 0 bases, with 19 bases separating them. Looked up from germline, CDR1 is SQVTM and CDR2 is ANQGSEA. For the CDR3, the DNA is TGCAGCGTTCGAGTCGAGGGGGGAACAACTAACTATGGCTACACCTTC. Residues: CSVRVEGGTTNYGYTF.

A few counts support this clone. The rearrangement links TRBV29-1 to TRBJ2-7, with D perhaps given as TRBD1 or TRBD2 (5 bases each). The CDR3 is made up of 13 amino acids. Trimming pared 5 bases from V and 0 bases from J, leaving 11 bases between. The germline CDR1 and CDR2 sequences are SQVTM and ANQGSEA. The CDR3 region is CSVKLGTSYEQYF. The CDR3 DNA reads TGCAGCGTTAAGCTCGGGACCTCCTACGAGCAGTACTTC.

This clone has a handful of counts. V gene TRBV29-1 combines with J gene TRBJ2-3; D not resolved. Germline V lookup: CDR1 SQVTM, CDR2 ANQGSEA. The CDR3 covers 13 residues. V dropped 5 bases and J dropped 5 bases, with 14 bases sitting between them. CDR3 sequence (DNA): TGCAGCGTTACACACCCCCCGGGAGATACGCAGTATTTT. Encoded protein: CSVTHPPGDTQYF.

The chain employs TRBV29-1 and TRBJ2-7; TRBD1 agrees at 9 bases. V lost 4 bases to trimming and J lost 3 bases; unmatched junction nucleotides: 4. This CDR3 has 13 amino acids. The germline V gene has CDR1 SQVTM and CDR2 ANQGSEA. The CDR3 here is CSVVWDRDYEQYF. In nucleotides, the CDR3 is TGCAGCGTTGTCTGGGACAGGGACTACGAGCAGTACTTC.